Presented here are 17 T cell receptor beta chains from one specimen sequenced in a study of lymphopenia after photon versus proton radiotherapy. Sequencing was performed with immunoSEQ multiplex PCR; in TCRdb, only in-frame clones are kept and a portion is missing. Altogether more than 35,000 clones are present, about 85% being singletons, with the ten largest covering around 2.7%. The source was peripheral blood, collected from a patient treated with photon-based radiotherapy. The receptor source for this set is a man aged 50 to 59 with gastric cancer.

The rearrangement uses TRBV21-1 and TRBJ1-1; the table assigns TRBD1, which was not confirmed against the DNA. TRBV21-1 constitutes a pseudogene. CDR3 size: 16 residues. The CDR3 reads CASSLQGPTMNTEAFF. Here the CDR3 DNA reads TGTGCCAGCAGCTTACAGGGTCCCACTATGAACACTGAAGCTTTCTTT.

The J gene is TRBJ2-5, the V gene TRBV19; 14 nucleotides match TRBD2. From germline, CDR1 is LNHDA and CDR2 SQIVND (reference sequence). The CDR3 length is 18 residues. Trimming at V came to 3 bases and at J to 2 bases, leaving 8 bases not matched to a gene. The CDR3 DNA reads TGTGCCAGTAGTATCCGGCGGACTAGCGGGAGGCGACAAGAGACCCAGTACTTC. It encodes CASSIRRTSGRRQETQYF. The full variable domain, with the rest looked up from reference TRBV19 and TRBJ2-5, is DGGITQSPKYLFRKEGQNVTLSCEQNLNHDAMYWYRQDPGQGLRLIYYSQIVNDFQKGDIAEGYSVSREKKESFPLTVTSAQKNPTAFYLCASSIRRTSGRRQETQYFGPGTRLLVL.

V is TRBV2 and J is TRBJ2-3, with 7 bases aligning to TRBD2. The CDR3 length is 17 residues. J lost 2 bases, V lost 4 bases, and 12 bases had no gene match. Germline V CDR1 and CDR2: SNHLY, FYNNEI. The CDR3 coding sequence is TGTGCCAGCAGTGGACCCCGGGACTATCAGCTCACAGATACGCAGTATTTT. It yields the protein CASSGPRDYQLTDTQYF.

The chain has TRBV15 and TRBJ2-7; no clear D gene. CDR1 and CDR2 from the germline V gene are LNHNV and YYDKDF (reference sequence). The CDR3 sequence is 15 residues long. V was trimmed by 5 bases and J by 0 bases, leaving 14 bases between them. The CDR3 region is CATSLDTLSSYEQYF. DNA of the CDR3: TGTGCCACCAGCCTCGACACCTTGAGCTCCTACGAGCAGTACTTC. The whole variable domain, filled in from reference TRBV15 and TRBJ2-7, reads DAMVIQNPRYQVTQFGKPVTLSCSQTLNHNVMYWYQQKSSQAPKLLFHYYDKDFNNEADTPDNFQSRRPNTSFCFLDIRSPGLGDTAMYLCATSLDTLSSYEQYFGPGTRLTVT.

The chain uses TRBV6-6 and TRBJ2-7, with D uncertain. CDR3 size: 14 residues. Germline V gene data show CDR1 as MNHNY and CDR2 as SVGAGI (reference sequence). The germline V and J ends were trimmed by 4 bases and 3 bases, with 13 bases remaining between them. CDR3 bases: TGTGCCAGCAGTTTGTCCGGACGAGTCTACGAGCAGTACTTC. It is translated as CASSLSGRVYEQYF.

V gene TRBV9 combines with J gene TRBJ2-3, with 7 bases aligning to TRBD1. V was clipped by 5 bases and J by 1 base; unmatched bases: 7. Per the germline V gene, CDR1 is SGDLS and CDR2 is YYNGEE. The CDR3 sequence is 15 residues long. The CDR3: CASSGRGTGTDTQYF. DNA for the CDR3: TGTGCCAGCAGTGGCAGGGGGACAGGCACAGATACGCAGTATTTT.

V and J are TRBV10-1 and TRBJ2-4; no definite D call. The germline gives CDR1 WNHNN, CDR2 SYGVQD (reference sequence). V was cut by 1 base and J by 0 bases, with 10 bases left in between. CDR3 size: 16 residues. This CDR3 reads CASSECHLLAKNIQYF. DNA for the CDR3: TGCGCCAGCAGTGAGTGCCACTTGCTAGCCAAAAACATTCAGTACTTC.

The chain combines TRBV11-2 with TRBJ2-5; possibly TRBD1 for D (6 bases). This CDR3 has 13 amino acids. V lost 5 bases, J lost 1 base, and 8 bases lay in between. CDR1 SGHAT and CDR2 FQNNGV come from the germline V gene. CDR3 amino acids: CASSRQVQETQYF. As DNA, the CDR3 is TGTGCCAGCAGCCGACAGGTCCAAGAGACCCAGTACTTC.

The chain has TRBV18 and TRBJ2-7; TRBD2 aligns across 12 bases. The germline gives CDR1 KGHSH, CDR2 LQKENI. With V trimmed by 1 base and J by 5 bases, 0 bases remained unmatched. There are 14 residues in the CDR3. As DNA, the CDR3 is TGTGCCAGCTCACCACGACTAGCGGGAGACGAGCAGTACTTC. Its translation: CASSPRLAGDEQYF.

The chain employs TRBV5-4 and TRBJ1-4, with D tentatively TRBD1 (6 bases). Germline CDR1 SGHNT, CDR2 YYREEE (reference sequence). The CDR3 length is 14 residues. The ends were cut back, 3 bases at V and 8 bases at J, with 14 bases in the middle. CDR3 amino acids: CASSSTGRGEKLFF. The CDR3 coding sequence is TGTGCCAGCAGCTCTACAGGGAGGGGAGAAAAACTGTTTTTT.

The gene calls are TRBV29-1 and TRBJ2-2; a weak D match, TRBD2 (5 bases). CDR3 size: 12 residues. Trimming shortened V by 5 bases and J by 5 bases, and 9 bases separated the two germline ends. The V gene's germline CDR1 is SQVTM and CDR2 ANQGSEA. CDR3 region: CSVRTETGELFF. The CDR3 DNA follows: TGCAGCGTTCGGACTGAAACCGGGGAGCTGTTTTTT.

The rearrangement joins TRBV5-4 to TRBJ2-3, with 8 bases lining up with TRBD1. CDR1 is SGHNT, CDR2 YYREEE, per germline (reference sequence). After removal of 2 bases from V and 2 bases from J, the junction contained 10 bases not matched to a gene. The CDR3 is 17 amino acids. The CDR3 here is CASSFDPDRVFTDTQYF. CDR3 DNA sequence: TGTGCCAGCAGCTTCGACCCGGACAGGGTTTTCACAGATACGCAGTATTTT.

The rearrangement uses TRBV28 and TRBJ1-2, with 7 bases lining up with TRBD1. Germline V gene data show CDR1 as MDHEN and CDR2 as SYDVKM. The CDR3 length is 15 residues. J gave up 4 bases and V 5 bases, and 10 bases lay outside the gene matches. The CDR3 DNA reads as TGTGCCAGCAGTCGGGACAGACGGTCCGCCTATGGCTACACCTTC. This encodes CASSRDRRSAYGYTF.

The chain is built from TRBV10-1 and TRBJ2-7; 11 nucleotides agree with TRBD2. The trim removed 3 bases at V and 7 bases at J, leaving 5 bases unmatched. CDR1 and CDR2 from the germline V gene are WNHNN and SYGVQD (reference sequence). The CDR3 is 14 residues long. Here the CDR3 reads CASSEGTSGGEQYF. CDR3 sequence (DNA): TGCGCCAGCAGTGAAGGGACTAGCGGCGGTGAGCAGTACTTC.

The rearrangement joins TRBV5-1 to TRBJ2-5; the match to TRBD2 covers 8 bases. Germline CDR1 is SGHRS and CDR2 is YFSETQ. With 1 base clipped from V and 4 bases from J, the junction kept 3 bases outside the gene matches. This CDR3 spans 14 amino acids. CDR3 bases: TGCGCCAGCAGCTTGAGCCTAGCGGGAGAGACCCAGTACTTC. Translated, it gives CASSLSLAGETQYF.

The J gene is TRBJ1-4, the V gene TRBV2; no firm D call. Trimming took off 10 bases at V and 4 bases at J, with 13 bases between the two ends. This CDR3 has 13 amino acids. CDR1 SNHLY and CDR2 FYNNEI come from the germline V gene. The CDR3: CATTFVLNEKLFF. CDR3 DNA: TGTGCCACAACCTTCGTCCTTAATGAAAAACTGTTTTTT.

There are a few counts of this clone. The gene calls are TRBV6-5 and TRBJ2-3, with D possibly being TRBD2 (6 bases). CDR1 and CDR2 from the germline V gene are MNHEY and SVGAGI. The CDR3 has 13 residues. V dropped 8 bases and J dropped 2 bases, with 11 bases sitting between them. CDR3 nucleotides: TGTGCCAGCTCGAGGGAGGTCACAGATACGCAGTATTTT. It translates to CASSREVTDTQYF.